One and the same sample provided the 25 T cell receptor beta chains below, sequenced in a study of cytomegalovirus exposure and HLA in healthy donors. The PCR made use of 60 Vbeta and 13 Jbeta primers. Sequenced by immunoSEQ multiplex PCR; TCRdb stores in-frame clones only, minus some. The sample lists roughly 120,000 clones, roughly 76% seen once, with approximately 13% in the top ten. Sequences were obtained from PBMCs. All receptors come from a woman aged 60 to 75 in good health and CMV-seropositive.

The rearrangement links TRBV19 to TRBJ2-7; D possibly corresponds to TRBD2 (6 bases). V was shortened by 5 bases and J by 7 bases, with 9 bases between the two germline ends. From germline, CDR1 is LNHDA and CDR2 SQIVND (reference sequence). This CDR3 spans 11 amino acids. The CDR3 is CASSGRGEQYF. For the CDR3, the DNA is TGTGCCAGTAGTGGACGGGGGGAGCAGTACTTC.

This clone came up a few times. The chain joins TRBV5-6 to TRBJ2-5, with TRBD2 identical over 12 bases. Germline loops: CDR1 SGHDT, CDR2 YYEEEE. CDR3 size: 16 residues. The J segment lost 1 base and the V segment lost 4 bases, leaving 5 bases of the junction unmatched. CDR3 sequence reads: CASSQLAGGSQETQYF. The CDR3 coding sequence is TGTGCCAGCAGCCAACTAGCGGGAGGATCCCAAGAGACCCAGTACTTC.

The sample holds one count of this clone. The chain uses TRBV27 and TRBJ1-4; 8 bases are a match to TRBD1. This CDR3 comprises 14 residues. Germline V gene data show CDR1 as MNHEY and CDR2 as SMNVEV (reference sequence). The ends lost 6 bases at V and 5 bases at J; junction bases unmatched: 5. CDR3 nucleotide sequence: TGTGCCAGCAGGCTGACAGGGGAAAATGAAAAACTGTTTTTT. Protein product: CASRLTGENEKLFF. The complete variable domain, with remaining parts taken from reference TRBV27 and TRBJ1-4, reads EAQVTQNPRYLITVTGKKLTVTCSQNMNHEYMSWYRQDPGLGLRQIYYSMNVEVTDKGDVPEGYKVSRKEKRNFPLILESPSPNQTSLYFCASRLTGENEKLFFGSGTQLSVL.

V is TRBV9 and J is TRBJ2-5; possibly TRBD2 for D (6 bases). V lost 0 bases to trimming and J lost 2 bases, with 8 bases between them. From germline, CDR1 is SGDLS and CDR2 YYNGEE. The CDR3 sequence is 14 residues long. The CDR3 DNA follows: TGTGCCAGCAGCGTAGGGGACTGGCAAGAGACCCAGTACTTC. It codes for CASSVGDWQETQYF.

The gene calls are TRBV19 and TRBJ2-7; the D is unclear. The CDR3 has 14 amino acids. Per the germline V gene, CDR1 is LNHDA and CDR2 is SQIVND (reference sequence). V was pared by 5 bases and J by 5 bases, with 16 bases between. This chain's CDR3 is CASSDHSDVDEQYF. CDR3 sequence (DNA): TGTGCCAGTAGTGACCACAGTGACGTAGACGAGCAGTACTTC.

The chain joins TRBV6-1 to TRBJ2-7, with D perhaps matching TRBD1 (6 bases). Trimming stripped 3 bases from V and 6 bases from J, with 12 bases between. Germline V gene sequence: CDR1 MNHNS, CDR2 SASEGT. The CDR3 is 13 amino acids. The CDR3: CASSDIIRGEQYF. The CDR3 nucleotides read TGTGCCAGCAGTGATATTATCAGGGGCGAGCAGTACTTC.

This chain uses TRBV9 with TRBJ2-2; a possible D gene is TRBD1 (6 bases). The CDR3 has 14 amino acids. Trimming took off 6 bases at V and 2 bases at J, with 11 bases between the two ends. Germline V lookup: CDR1 SGDLS, CDR2 YYNGEE. CDR3 loop: CASKRQVNTGELFF. CDR3 nucleotides: TGTGCCAGCAAGAGACAGGTCAACACCGGGGAGCTGTTTTTT.

The chain couples TRBV7-8 to TRBJ1-5; the D is unclear. The length of the CDR3 is 15 residues. The germline CDR1 and CDR2 sequences are SGHVS and FQNEAQ. V was clipped by 5 bases and J by 9 bases, with 20 bases between them. The chain's CDR3 is CASSQRTRWSRPQHF. The CDR3 nucleotides read TGTGCCAGCAGCCAACGGACTCGGTGGAGTCGGCCCCAGCATTTT.

CDR3: CASSQGQGPYNEQFF. The CDR3 region has the DNA TGCGCCAGCAGCCAGGGACAGGGGCCTTACAATGAGCAGTTCTTC. The chain recombines TRBV5-1 with TRBJ2-1; 10 nucleotides line up with TRBD1. V shed 4 bases and J 4 bases; nucleotides not matched to a gene: 5. This CDR3 comprises 15 residues. Germline-derived CDR1 and CDR2 are SGHRS and YFSETQ.

The chain couples TRBV29-1 to TRBJ1-1; perhaps TRBD1 as D (5 bases). V was clipped by 5 bases and J by 2 bases, with 9 bases between them. The CDR3 extends over 12 amino acids. In germline, CDR1 is SQVTM, CDR2 ANQGSEA. The CDR3 DNA reads as TGCAGCGTTCAACAGGTTAACACTGAAGCTTTCTTT. Translated, it gives CSVQQVNTEAFF.

The chain employs TRBV5-1 and TRBJ1-1; 8 bases are a match to TRBD1. The junction had 9 bases not matched to a gene; V was cut back by 4 bases and J by 7 bases. CDR3 length equals 14 residues. Germline V gene lookup returns CDR1 SGHRS and CDR2 YFSETQ. CDR3 sequence (DNA): TGCGCCAGCAGCCCCACAGGGGGGATAGGTGAAGCTTTCTTT. It encodes CASSPTGGIGEAFF.

This rearrangement joins TRBV30 to TRBJ2-3; 13 bases align to TRBD2. With V trimmed by 0 bases and J by 8 bases, 11 bases remained unmatched. Germline CDR1 GTSNPN, CDR2 SVGIG (reference sequence). There are 17 residues in the CDR3. The CDR3 sequence: CAWSVLITSGGAGTQYF. CDR3 coding DNA: TGTGCCTGGAGTGTCCTTATAACTAGCGGGGGGGCAGGTACGCAGTATTTT.

This rearrangement joins TRBV15 to TRBJ2-7; D possibly corresponds to TRBD2 (6 bases). This CDR3 is built from 15 residues. Germline V gene sequence: CDR1 LNHNV, CDR2 YYDKDF (reference sequence). V shed 1 base and J shed 5 bases, with 15 bases lying between them. The CDR3 bases are TGTGCCACCAGCAGAGGGGGGGAGAGATTTCACGAGCAGTACTTC. This encodes CATSRGGERFHEQYF.

The rearrangement links TRBV10-3 to TRBJ2-1, with TRBD2 matching 8 bases. CDR1 is ENHRY, CDR2 SYGVKD, per germline. V shed 7 bases, J shed 4 bases, and the junction held 6 bases outside the gene matches. The CDR3 is made up of 14 amino acids. CDR3 in amino acids: CAIKTSGGYNEQFF. The CDR3, as DNA: TGTGCCATCAAAACTAGCGGAGGTTACAATGAGCAGTTCTTC.

V is TRBV27 and J is TRBJ1-1, with TRBD1 matching 8 bases. This CDR3 has 15 amino acids. Germline V gives CDR1 MNHEY, CDR2 SMNVEV (reference sequence). With V trimmed by 5 bases and J by 4 bases, 9 bases remained unmatched. CDR3 DNA: TGTGCCAGCAGTCCGTGGACAGGGAGACCCACTGAAGCTTTCTTT. As protein: CASSPWTGRPTEAFF.

In this sample, this clone turned up a few times. This chain joins TRBV19 and TRBJ1-1, with 7 bases matching TRBD1. Per germline, CDR1 LNHDA and CDR2 SQIVND (reference sequence). The V gene end was trimmed by 4 bases and the J gene end by 1 base; junction bases not matched to a gene: 12. The CDR3 is made up of 17 amino acids. The CDR3 DNA reads as TGTGCCAGTAGTAAGCCACTCCAGGGGGTATCGAACACTGAAGCTTTCTTT. Protein product: CASSKPLQGVSNTEAFF.

This clone appeared once. V is TRBV2 and J is TRBJ2-7, with TRBD1 identical over 7 bases. The V gene's germline CDR1 is SNHLY and CDR2 FYNNEI. The length of the CDR3 is 13 residues. J gave up 0 bases and V 7 bases, and 3 bases lay outside the gene matches. CDR3: CASTDRSSYEQYF. The CDR3, as DNA: TGTGCCAGCACGGACAGGAGCTCCTACGAGCAGTACTTC.

CDR3 coding DNA: TGTGCCAGTAGTCCTCGACAGGGGTGGCCTGAAGCTTTCTTT. Its protein product is CASSPRQGWPEAFF. This chain joins TRBV19 and TRBJ1-1, with 8 bases aligning to TRBD1. The ends lost 5 bases at V and 6 bases at J; junction bases unmatched: 8. The CDR3 sequence is 14 residues long. Germline V CDR1 and CDR2: LNHDA, SQIVND (reference sequence). Using reference TRBV19 and TRBJ1-1 for the parts outside the CDR3, the full variable domain is DGGITQSPKYLFRKEGQNVTLSCEQNLNHDAMYWYRQDPGQGLRLIYYSQIVNDFQKGDIAEGYSVSREKKESFPLTVTSAQKNPTAFYLCASSPRQGWPEAFFGQGTRLTVV.

The table lists this clone with a few counts. The chain uses TRBV19 and TRBJ2-7; 7 nucleotides agree with TRBD1. V lost 5 bases to trimming and J lost 2 bases; unmatched junction nucleotides: 6. The CDR3 runs to 14 residues. Germline V lookup: CDR1 LNHDA, CDR2 SQIVND (reference sequence). The CDR3 region has the DNA TGTGCCAGTAGTGTTGACAGGGCTACCTACGAGCAGTACTTC. Protein sequence: CASSVDRATYEQYF.

This chain connects TRBV6-1 to TRBJ2-5; D may be TRBD2 (5 bases). V lost 1 base and J 4 bases, leaving 13 bases between the germline ends. Per germline, CDR1 MNHNS and CDR2 SASEGT. The length of the CDR3 is 15 residues. This chain's CDR3 is CASSEVGHGRETQYF. CDR3 in DNA: TGTGCCAGCAGTGAAGTTGGGCATGGGAGAGAGACCCAGTACTTC.

In nucleotides, the CDR3 is TGTGCCCTGGGAGGGGTCAGCACTGAAGCTTTCTTT. Translated: CALGGVSTEAFF. V is TRBV7-9 and J is TRBJ1-1; perhaps TRBD1 as D (5 bases). Per the germline V gene, CDR1 is SEHNR and CDR2 is FQNEAQ (reference sequence). Trimming removed 11 bases from V and 4 bases from J, with 14 bases in between. The CDR3 is 12 residues long.

V and J are TRBV19 and TRBJ1-5; D is uncertain. The V end was cut by 1 base, the J end by 7 bases, with 11 bases between. The CDR3 extends over 14 amino acids. Germline CDR1 and CDR2: LNHDA and SQIVND (reference sequence). CDR3 loop: CASSIGSPGQPQHF. For the CDR3, the DNA is TGTGCCAGTAGTATAGGAAGCCCGGGGCAGCCCCAGCATTTT.

The rearrangement joins TRBV5-1 to TRBJ2-1; 7 positions agree with TRBD2. From germline, CDR1 is SGHRS and CDR2 YFSETQ. The ends lost 4 bases at V and 2 bases at J; junction bases unmatched: 3. This CDR3 has 14 residues. The CDR3 protein is CASSSSGTYNEQFF. The CDR3 coding sequence is TGCGCCAGCAGCAGCAGCGGGACCTACAATGAGCAGTTCTTC. The whole variable domain, remainder taken from reference TRBV5-1 and TRBJ2-1, is KAGVTQTPRYLIKTRGQQVTLSCSPISGHRSVSWYQQTPGQGLQFLFEYFSETQRNKGNFPGRFSGRQFSNSRSEMNVSTLELGDSALYLCASSSSGTYNEQFFGPGTRLTVL.

V usage is TRBV6-5 and J usage is TRBJ2-7; 9 positions match TRBD1. Unmatched junction bases numbered 1, after V lost 2 bases and J lost 2 bases. In germline, CDR1 is MNHEY, CDR2 SVGAGI. The CDR3 length is 14 residues. CDR3 in amino acids: CASSYRDRAYEQYF. The CDR3, as DNA: TGTGCCAGCAGTTACCGGGACAGGGCCTACGAGCAGTACTTC.

This chain joins TRBV27 and TRBJ2-3; 7 bases line up with TRBD2. The CDR3 is 15 amino acids. Trimming took 6 bases from V and 1 from J; bases not matched to a gene: 7. Germline V CDR1 and CDR2: MNHEY, SMNVEV (reference sequence). The CDR3 protein is CASRSLAGGTDTQYF. The CDR3 DNA sequence: TGTGCCAGCAGATCCCTGGCGGGGGGCACAGATACGCAGTATTTT.